A single TCR beta chain is shown here with its context. What it binds is not known. The data derive from a study of T cells in lung cancer brain metastases. General study results and limits: Paired lesions shared few clones; most were lesion-specific (mean Morisita approximately 0.22).

Paired samples had equal genomic DNA input, ranging 2.24 to 4.92 ug. Data came from immunoSEQ multiplex PCR; TCRdb stores just in-frame clones and leaves some out. The table lists approximately 5,000 clones, 75% to 90% of them singletons, with roughly 2.3% in the top ten. No patient had a history of multiple malignancies, as such patients were excluded. Marked H&E slides guided macrodissection of tumor areas from roughly five unstained, deparaffinized about 10 um sections. CDR3 length equals 14 residues. Trimming took off 6 bases at V and 1 base at J, with 12 bases between the two ends. Germline V CDR1 and CDR2: MNHEY, SVGAGI.

The chain is built from TRBV6-5 and TRBJ1-1; the D is unclear. This TCR was recovered from a man aged 50 or older with non-small cell lung cancer. Sample: tumor tissue from the primary lung tumor. As DNA, the CDR3 is TGTGCCAGCAGCCCAGATATGTGGAACACTGAAGCTTTCTTT. Its protein product is CASSPDMWNTEAFF.